These 28 T cell receptor beta chains came from one sample sequenced in a study of blood T cell repertoires in COVID-19. The data were produced by immunoSEQ multiplex PCR, yet TCRdb's version contains in-frame clones alone and is incomplete. Of roughly 240,000 clones in the sample, around 88% were seen once. Sequencing was performed on PBMCs or T cells enriched from blood (not recorded which). The receptors stem from a woman aged 40 to 55 with acute COVID-19.

This clone was recorded only once. The V gene is TRBV6-1, the J gene TRBJ1-6; possibly TRBD1 for D (6 bases). The CDR3 is 15 residues long. V was clipped by 2 bases and J by 14 bases, with 19 bases between them. Looked up from germline, CDR1 is MNHNS and CDR2 is SASEGT. CDR3 sequence reads: CASSENWQGRGALHF. CDR3 DNA sequence: TGTGCCAGCAGTGAAAACTGGCAGGGGAGAGGAGCCCTCCACTTT.

The chain links TRBV7-2 to TRBJ2-3, with TRBD2 matching over 8 bases. V shed 6 bases and J 3 bases; nucleotides not matched to a gene: 11. Germline CDR1 SGHTA, CDR2 FQGNSA. There are 16 residues in the CDR3. The CDR3 loop reads CASRLMASGRTDTQYF. For the CDR3, the DNA is TGTGCCAGCAGGTTAATGGCTAGCGGGCGGACAGATACGCAGTATTTT.

J is TRBJ1-4 and V is TRBV4-1; the D gene is possibly TRBD1 (5 bases). The CDR3 totals 15 residues. Trimming pared 5 bases from V and 4 bases from J, leaving 14 bases between. Germline V gene data show CDR1 as MGHRA and CDR2 as YSYEKL. The CDR3 DNA follows: TGCGCCAGCAGCGCCGTGGGGGGTAATAATGAAAAACTGTTTTTT. It specifies CASSAVGGNNEKLFF.

The chain joins TRBV12-3 or TRBV12-4 to TRBJ1-1, with D unclear. The CDR3 sequence is 13 residues long. The V end lost 2 bases, the J end lost 2 bases, and 6 bases lay between the germline ends. Written as DNA, the CDR3 is TGTGCCAGCAGTTTAACAGTTAACACTGAAGCTTTCTTT. The encoded protein is CASSLTVNTEAFF.

This chain joins TRBV12-5 and TRBJ2-7; the D gene is possibly TRBD1 (5 bases). In germline, CDR1 is LGHNT, CDR2 FRNRAP. This CDR3 contains 13 residues. V was cut by 6 bases and J by 0 bases, with 9 bases left in between. In DNA, the CDR3 is TGTGCTAGTGGCATAGACAGCTCCTACGAGCAGTACTTC. It yields the protein CASGIDSSYEQYF.

V gene TRBV4-3 combines with J gene TRBJ1-2, with D possibly TRBD1 on 6 matching bases. There are 17 residues in the CDR3. V lost 1 base to trimming and J lost 4 bases, with 19 bases between them. CDR1 is LGHNA and CDR2 is YSLEER in the germline V gene. The CDR3 sequence: CASSQAPGGAGGYGYTF. The CDR3, as DNA: TGCGCCAGCAGCCAAGCCCCGGGGGGGGCCGGGGGCTATGGCTACACCTTC.

The chain joins TRBV2 to TRBJ2-7; D perhaps matches TRBD1 (5 bases). Trimming shortened V by 3 bases and J by 2 bases, and 11 bases separated the two germline ends. The CDR3 consists of 14 residues. Germline CDR1 SNHLY, CDR2 FYNNEI. In nucleotides, the CDR3 is TGTGCCAGCAGTGACCGGCAGGGAACCTACGAGCAGTACTTC. It codes for CASSDRQGTYEQYF.

The CDR3 DNA follows: TGTGCCAGAAGCTTGGTTGACCACCGGGACAGGCTAAAACCGACCTCTGGAAACACCATATATTTT. This codes for CARSLVDHRDRLKPTSGNTIYF. V gene TRBV5-3 combines with J gene TRBJ1-3; TRBD1 matches 8 bases. TRBV5-3 is an ORF, with its function uncertain. The V gene end was trimmed by 0 bases and the J gene end by 0 bases; junction bases not matched to a gene: 20. The length of the CDR3 is 22 residues.

The CDR3 here is CASSYRGTGGITF. The CDR3 DNA reads as TGTGCCAGCAGTTACCGCGGGACAGGTGGCATCACCTTC. The chain recombines TRBV6-5 with TRBJ1-2; 8 bases are shared with TRBD1. CDR3 length: 13 residues. The germline V gene has CDR1 MNHEY and CDR2 SVGAGI. With 2 bases clipped from V and 13 bases from J, the junction kept 9 bases outside the gene matches.

This chain links TRBV2 with TRBJ2-7; D is perhaps TRBD1 (5 bases). Looked up from germline, CDR1 is SNHLY and CDR2 is FYNNEI. The CDR3 runs to 12 residues. V was clipped by 7 bases and J by 1 base, with 8 bases between them. The CDR3 DNA follows: TGTGCCAGCACGAAGGGGTCCTACGAGCAGTACGTC. Translated, it gives CASTKGSYEQYV.

This clone appeared a single time. Other nucleotide sequences in the sample specify the same CDR3. The rearrangement links TRBV12-3 or TRBV12-4 to TRBJ1-1, with D hard to call. The germline V and J ends were trimmed by 3 bases and 1 base, with 3 bases remaining between them. This CDR3 has 12 residues. The CDR3 nucleotides read TGTGCCAGCAGTTTCAGGAACACTGAAGCTTTCTTT. Encoded protein: CASSFRNTEAFF.

The rearrangement uses TRBV5-1 and TRBJ1-4; 12 bases fit TRBD1. Germline values: CDR1 SGHRS, CDR2 YFSETQ. There are 16 residues in the CDR3. Unmatched junction bases numbered 4, after V lost 4 bases and J lost 3 bases. The DNA for the CDR3 is TGCGCCAGCAGCACGGGACAGGGGGCCCCTAATGAAAAACTGTTTTTT. It codes for CASSTGQGAPNEKLFF.

The chain couples TRBV6-2 or TRBV6-3 to TRBJ1-4; D might be TRBD1 (5 bases). The CDR3 is 15 residues long. The V end lost 2 bases, the J end lost 7 bases, and 14 bases lay between the germline ends. Germline V gene sequence: CDR1 MNHEY, CDR2 SVGEGT. CDR3 residues: CASSYAAGGSEKLFF. Written as DNA, the CDR3 is TGTGCCAGCAGTTACGCCGCCGGGGGGTCTGAAAAACTGTTTTTT.

This clone has a single count. The CDR3 loop is CASEPQGGYGYTF. The CDR3 DNA sequence: TGCGCCAGTGAACCACAGGGGGGCTATGGCTACACCTTC. The V and J genes are TRBV5-1 and TRBJ1-2; 8 bases are shared with TRBD1. CDR3 length: 13 residues. Germline V gene sequence: CDR1 SGHRS, CDR2 YFSETQ. J was trimmed by 4 bases and V by 8 bases; bases with no gene match: 7.

This clone was detected ten times or more. This chain links TRBV9 with TRBJ1-1; 8 nucleotides align to TRBD1. The CDR3 covers 14 residues. The germline CDR1 and CDR2 sequences are SGDLS and YYNGEE. V gave up 3 bases and J gave up 5 bases; unmatched junction bases: 6. CDR3 DNA: TGTGCCAGCAGCGGGAAGACAGGGGTGACTGAAGCTTTCTTT. Its translation is CASSGKTGVTEAFF.

The genes are TRBV30 and TRBJ1-1, with 7 bases fitting TRBD1. Trimming took 4 bases from V and 10 from J; bases not matched to a gene: 6. The CDR3 covers 11 residues. The V gene's germline CDR1 is GTSNPN and CDR2 SVGIG (reference sequence). CDR3 amino acids: CAWKGGPGAFF. In DNA, the CDR3 is TGTGCCTGGAAAGGGGGCCCAGGAGCTTTCTTT.

This rearrangement joins TRBV7-2 to TRBJ2-1; D is undetermined. Germline CDR1 is SGHTA and CDR2 is FQGNSA. The CDR3 length is 15 residues. Trimming cost V 1 base and J 8 bases, with 15 bases left between them. The CDR3 DNA follows: TGTGCCAGCAGCTTAGTCCTAGGATCGAGCCATGAGCAGTTCTTC. Its protein is CASSLVLGSSHEQFF.

This chain joins TRBV23-1 and TRBJ2-7; 8 bases are a match to TRBD2. TRBV23-1 is an ORF, and what it does is uncertain. V gave up 0 bases and J gave up 2 bases; unmatched junction bases: 24. CDR3 length: 22 residues. CDR3 nucleotide sequence: TGCGCCAGCAGTCAATCGTGGCTGGAGGGGGTCAAGCGGGAGTCGTCAACCTACGAGCAGTACGTC. Amino acid sequence: CASSQSWLEGVKRESSTYEQYV.

The chain has TRBV5-4 and TRBJ2-1, with 13 bases matching TRBD2. The CDR3 consists of 17 residues. Trimming cost V 1 base and J 7 bases; bases outside gene matches: 8. From germline, CDR1 is SGHNT and CDR2 YYREEE (reference sequence). CDR3 residues: CASSLRRTSGSYNEQFF. The CDR3 DNA sequence: TGTGCCAGCAGCTTGCGTAGGACTAGCGGGAGTTATAATGAGCAGTTCTTC.

The V and J genes are TRBV9 and TRBJ1-4, with TRBD1 as a possible D gene (5 bases). CDR3 size: 15 residues. Germline CDR1 reads SGDLS; CDR2 reads YYNGEE. Trimming left V 4 bases short and J 0 bases short, with 10 bases between. The CDR3 protein is CASSSGQATNEKLFF. CDR3 sequence (DNA): TGTGCCAGCAGCTCCGGACAAGCAACTAATGAAAAACTGTTTTTT.

This clone has a single count. The chain joins TRBV9 to TRBJ1-4; the D gene is possibly TRBD1 (5 bases). The CDR3 sequence is 18 residues long. V was clipped by 0 bases and J by 11 bases, with 26 bases between them. CDR1 SGDLS and CDR2 YYNGEE come from the germline V gene. The CDR3 coding sequence is TGTGCCAGCAGCGTAGACCGCCCGGGCCGCGGGGCACTCGGGAAACTGTTTTTT. This sequence encodes CASSVDRPGRGALGKLFF.

This chain uses TRBV18 with TRBJ1-1; D possibly corresponds to TRBD1 (5 bases). The germline V and J ends were trimmed by 5 bases and 1 base, with 11 bases remaining between them. The germline V gene encodes CDR1 KGHSH and CDR2 LQKENI. The CDR3 sequence is 14 residues long. The CDR3 bases are TGTGCCAGCTCAGCACAAGGGGCGAACACTGAAGCTTTCTTT. Translation: CASSAQGANTEAFF. Looking up the rest from reference TRBV18 and TRBJ1-1 gives the full variable domain: NAGVMQNPRHLVRRRGQEARLRCSPMKGHSHVYWYRQLPEEGLKFMVYLQKENIIDESGMPKERFSAEFPKEGPSILRIQQVVRGDSAAYFCASSAQGANTEAFFGQGTRLTVV.

V usage is TRBV12-5 and J usage is TRBJ2-5, with 8 positions matching TRBD1. Per germline, CDR1 LGHNT and CDR2 FRNRAP. This CDR3 has 15 amino acids. The V segment lost 4 bases and the J segment 4 bases; nucleotides outside the gene matches: 8. CDR3 residues: CASGSGQGGAETQYF. CDR3 sequence (DNA): TGTGCTAGTGGTTCTGGACAGGGTGGAGCAGAGACCCAGTACTTC.

As concerns this clone: Different DNA sequences within this sample yield the same CDR3. This sequence joins TRBV30 and TRBJ1-1; D is unresolved. The CDR3 extends over 13 amino acids. CDR1 GTSNPN and CDR2 SVGIG come from the germline V gene (reference sequence). Trimming cost V 0 bases and J 3 bases, with 8 bases left between them. CDR3 amino acids: CAWSVRGDTEAFF. The CDR3 nucleotides are TGTGCCTGGAGTGTACGGGGTGACACTGAAGCTTTCTTT.

The chain joins TRBV5-4 to TRBJ2-1, with D perhaps matching TRBD1 (7 bases). The germline gives CDR1 SGHNT, CDR2 YYREEE (reference sequence). The CDR3 loop spans 15 amino acids. Trimming pared 0 bases from V and 6 bases from J, leaving 13 bases between. The CDR3 spells CASSLEAQGGNEQFF. The CDR3 DNA reads TGTGCCAGCAGCTTGGAAGCTCAGGGGGGCAATGAGCAGTTCTTC.

This clone was counted only a few times. In nucleotides, the CDR3 is TGTGCCAGCAGCCCCGACGGGTACAGGGATGAGCAGTTCTTC. It is translated as CASSPDGYRDEQFF. This chain links TRBV7-2 with TRBJ2-1, with D tentatively TRBD1 (6 bases). CDR3 length equals 14 residues. Trimming took off 5 bases at V and 8 bases at J, with 16 bases between the two ends. The germline CDR1 and CDR2 sequences are SGHTA and FQGNSA.

The rearrangement joins TRBV19 to TRBJ2-1; 9 nucleotides align to TRBD2. Per the germline V gene, CDR1 is LNHDA and CDR2 is SQIVND (reference sequence). The V and J ends lost 3 bases and 7 bases, in that order; junction bases with no gene match: 13. The CDR3 length is 17 residues. CDR3 DNA: TGTGCCAGTAGTATTATTAGCGGGAGAACTACCGGGAATGAGCAGTTCTTC. Amino acid sequence: CASSIISGRTTGNEQFF.

V is TRBV4-3 and J is TRBJ1-2; D might be TRBD1 (5 bases). Germline lookup yields CDR1 LGHNA and CDR2 YSLEER. Trimming pared 1 base from V and 4 bases from J, leaving 13 bases between. The CDR3 runs to 15 residues. DNA of the CDR3: TGCGCCAGCAGCCAAGTCCGGGGGTTGGGCTATGGCTACACCTTC. This encodes CASSQVRGLGYGYTF.